These T cell receptor beta chains were read from a single sample in a study of shared clonotypes between healthy human individuals. Profiling relied on immunoSEQ multiplex PCR, and the TCRdb table lists in-frame clones only, not all of them. The sample lists about 1 million clones, about three quarters occurring once. The sample was memory CD4+ T cells sorted from blood. The receptors come from a man between 18 and 35 years old in good health. The CDR3 runs from the conserved cysteine through the conserved F or W. Each record gives: J gene, D gene, clone size, V gene, CDR3 protein, CDR3 DNA. The D gene is left open where the match is weak. Not all rows give a size; the values are once, few, many and, for expanded clones, a class.

TRBJ2-7 | TRBD1 | NA | TRBV9 | CASSVAGQGFREQYF | TGTGCCAGCAGCGTAGCTGGACAGGGATTTCGGGAGCAGTACTTC
TRBJ2-3 | TRBD1 | NA | TRBV10-3 | CATRRTGSTDTQYF | TGTGCCACACGGAGGACAGGGAGCACAGATACGCAGTATTTT
TRBJ2-7 | TRBD2 | NA | TRBV9 | CASSVAAGGEVEQYF | TGTGCCAGCAGCGTAGCTGCGGGGGGGGAGGTCGAGCAGTACTTC
TRBJ2-1 | TRBD2 | NA | TRBV6-5 | CASSFRTSGRNEQFF | TGTGCCAGCAGTTTTCGGACTAGCGGGAGGAATGAGCAGTTCTTC
TRBJ2-1 | TRBD1 | NA | TRBV2 | CASSEYPGQFYNEQFF | TGTGCCAGCAGCGAATATCCGGGACAGTTTTACAATGAGCAGTTCTTC
TRBJ2-3 | NA | NA | TRBV28 | CASSLGTLGQGQYF | TGTGCCAGCAGCCTTGGGACGCTGGGGCAGGGGCAGTATTTT
TRBJ1-2 | NA | NA | TRBV7-9 | CASSPTRPAANYGYTF | TGTGCCAGCAGCCCTACTCGACCGGCGGCTAACTATGGCTACACCTTC
TRBJ2-7 | TRBD2 | once | TRBV7-2 | CASSFTQAGATYEQYF | TGTGCCAGCAGCTTTACCCAAGCGGGAGCTACTTACGAGCAGTACTTC
TRBJ2-1 | TRBD1 | once | TRBV2 | CASSVDRGAHNEQFF | TGTGCCAGCAGCGTTGACAGGGGCGCCCACAATGAGCAGTTCTTC
TRBJ2-6 | NA | NA | TRBV2 | CASSVGQGGTRGANVLTF | TGTGCCAGCAGTGTGGGGCAGGGGGGTACTCGTGGGGCCAACGTCCTGACTTTC
TRBJ1-3 | NA | few | TRBV10-1 | CASSEGGLNSGNTIYF | TGCGCCAGCAGTGAGGGGGGACTGAACTCTGGAAACACCATATATTTT
TRBJ2-3 | TRBD2 | NA | TRBV15 | CATSRDRLAGGDTQYF | TGTGCCACCAGCAGAGATAGGCTAGCGGGAGGAGATACGCAGTATTTT
TRBJ2-7 | NA | NA | TRBV5-3 | CARSLDGRSKSGEQYF | TGTGCCAGAAGCTTGGATGGCCGGTCCAAATCGGGCGAGCAGTACTTC
TRBJ2-1 | NA | few | TRBV4-1 | CASSQVGSGSSYNEQFF | TGCGCCAGCAGCCAAGTGGGCAGCGGTAGCTCCTACAATGAGCAGTTCTTC
TRBJ2-7 | TRBD1 | NA | TRBV7-2 | CASSLFWTGFGEQYF | TGTGCCAGCAGCCTATTCTGGACAGGCTTCGGCGAGCAGTACTTC
TRBJ1-1 | NA | NA | TRBV10-3 | CATMVGMSNTEAFF | TGTGCCACCATGGTAGGGATGTCGAACACTGAAGCTTTCTTT
TRBJ2-7 | TRBD2 | few | TRBV6-1 | CASSLDGGGGQYF | TGTGCCAGCAGTTTAGATGGTGGGGGGGGGCAGTACTTC
TRBJ1-1 | NA | NA | TRBV6-6 | CASSYNGGGTEAFF | TGTGCCAGCAGTTACAATGGAGGGGGCACTGAAGCTTTCTTT